The source of this T cell receptor beta chain is a study of T cell repertoires in cytomegalovirus infection. The wider study: Public TCR beta signatures marked donors with CMV infection and the matching HLA.

This clonotype was seen a handful of times. The antigen is undetermined. The study, taken as a whole, reports: Ex vivo, HLA-C-restricted CMV-specific TCR beta clonotypes prevailed over the rest of the response.

This CDR3 has 13 residues. The germline CDR1 and CDR2 sequences are DFQATT and SNEGSKA (reference sequence). The V end lost 1 base, the J end lost 0 bases, and 7 bases lay between the germline ends. Each CDR3 protein is one row after TCRdb ran MiXCR on the reads. This table has 300,000 to 400,000 distinct CDR3 sequences, 15% to 20% appearing once. What was sequenced was PBMCs. The rearrangement uses TRBV20-1 and TRBJ2-7; D gene unclear. This receptor was taken from a human donor in good health (CMV status not recorded). Some clones in this sample may be carry-over from other donors' samples. The CDR3 loop is CSARAQSSYEQYF. CDR3 nucleotide sequence: TGCAGTGCTAGAGCCCAAAGCTCCTACGAGCAGTACTTC.